Listed below are T cell receptor beta chains from one sample, sequenced in a study of blood T cell repertoires in COVID-19. Method: immunoSEQ multiplex PCR; TCRdb's copy keeps in-frame clones and lacks some. The sample holds under 40,000 clones, around 80% seen once. The sample was peripheral blood. These receptors were collected from a woman aged 55-69 years with acute or convalescent COVID-19. The CDR3 runs from the conserved cysteine through the conserved F or W. Fields, in order: CDR3 length, D gene, J gene, clone size, V gene, CDR3 DNA, CDR3 protein. D genes are given only for firm matches. The size entry is marked missing in some rows and otherwise reads once, few, many or a size class.

14	NA	TRBJ2-2	once	TRBV6-5	TGTGCCAGCTATGACAATGGGAACACCGGGGAGCTGTTTTTT	CASYDNGNTGELFF
13	NA	TRBJ1-2	once	TRBV5-4	TGTGCCAGCAGCCCATTGCGGGATTATGGCTACACCTTC	CASSPLRDYGYTF
12	NA	TRBJ1-2	few	TRBV6-5	TGTGCCAGCAACGACGGAGACTATGGCTACACCTTC	CASNDGDYGYTF
12	NA	TRBJ1-1	NA	TRBV19	TGTGCCAGTAGTAACGGGGTCACTGAAGCTTTCTTT	CASSNGVTEAFF
13	TRBD1	TRBJ2-7	NA	TRBV6-5	TGTGCCAGCAGTTGGGACAGGGGCTACGAGCAGTACTTC	CASSWDRGYEQYF
15	NA	TRBJ1-4	once	TRBV4-1	TGCGCCAGCAGCCAACAACAGGGCAATAATGAAAAACTGTTTTTT	CASSQQQGNNEKLFF
14	NA	TRBJ1-4	few	TRBV30	TGTGCCTGGAGTCGGGGAGCAACTAATGAAAAACTGTTTTTT	CAWSRGATNEKLFF
14	TRBD1	TRBJ1-1	NA	TRBV4-1	TGCGCCAGCAGCCACTGGACAGGGGACACTGAAGCTTTCTTT	CASSHWTGDTEAFF
15	TRBD1	TRBJ1-1	NA	TRBV5-1	TGCGCCAGCAGCTTGGCTGACAGGGGAGTGGATGAAGCTTTCTTT	CASSLADRGVDEAFF
13	NA	TRBJ1-2	once	TRBV12-3/TRBV12-4	TGTGCCAGCAGCCAAGGAGCCTTCTATGGCTACACCTTC	CASSQGAFYGYTF
12	NA	TRBJ1-2	NA	TRBV29-1	TGCAGCGTTCCTCAGGGGAACTATGGCTACACCTTC	CSVPQGNYGYTF
13	TRBD2	TRBJ2-3	NA	TRBV6-7	TGTGCCGTCGGGACTAGGGGCACAGATACGCAGTATTTT	CAVGTRGTDTQYF
14	NA	TRBJ1-3	NA	TRBV7-8	TGTGCCAGCAGCCAGGGGAACTCTGGAAACACCATATATTTT	CASSQGNSGNTIYF
15	NA	TRBJ1-3	few	TRBV18	TGTGCCAGCTCACTCGGGTCTACGGCAGGAAACACCATATATTTT	CASSLGSTAGNTIYF
16	TRBD1	TRBJ1-6	NA	TRBV27	TGTGCCAGCAGTCCCGGACAGGGTCTCTATAATTCACCCCTCCACTTT	CASSPGQGLYNSPLHF
14	NA	TRBJ1-1	NA	TRBV10-3	TGTGCCATCTCTGCCCAGGATATGAACACTGAAGCTTTCTTT	CAISAQDMNTEAFF
15	TRBD1	TRBJ1-2	NA	TRBV13	TGTGCCAGCAGCATTTGGACAGGGGGCGCGTATGGCTACACCTTC	CASSIWTGGAYGYTF
13	TRBD2	TRBJ2-5	NA	TRBV5-4	TGTGCCAGCACGGGAGGGGTACGGGAGACCCAGTACTTC	CASTGGVRETQYF
14	NA	TRBJ1-2	NA	TRBV18	TGTGCCAGCTCACTTGCTGTATCGGACTATGGCTACACCTTC	CASSLAVSDYGYTF
14	NA	TRBJ2-7	NA	TRBV19	TGTGCCAGTAAGAATACAGGAGCCGCCTACGAGCAGTACTTC	CASKNTGAAYEQYF
14	NA	TRBJ2-3	NA	TRBV7-8	TGTGCCAGCAGCTTAGGGGAGACCATGGGTACGCAGTATTTT	CASSLGETMGTQYF
16	TRBD2	TRBJ2-1	NA	TRBV18	TGTGCCAGCTCACCACGGATTAGCGGGGGGGCAGATGAGCAGTTCTTC	CASSPRISGGADEQFF
14	TRBD1	TRBJ1-1	few	TRBV5-6	TGTGCCAGCAGCTGGGGACAGGGTTGGACTGAAGCTTTCTTT	CASSWGQGWTEAFF
15	NA	TRBJ2-2	NA	TRBV24-1	TGTGCCACCAGTGATTTGTCCAGGGAGGCCGGGGAGCTGTTTTTT	CATSDLSREAGELFF
15	NA	TRBJ1-4	NA	TRBV27	TGTGCCAGCAGTTTAAAGGCAGGGATTTTTGAAAAACTGTTTTTT	CASSLKAGIFEKLFF
14	TRBD2	TRBJ2-7	NA	TRBV7-2	TGTGCCAGCAGCTCGGGACTAGCGGGCGACGAGCAGTACTTC	CASSSGLAGDEQYF
15	NA	TRBJ1-6	NA	TRBV14	TGTGCCAGCAGCCAGCCCGGGAGTGGGAATTCACCCCTCCACTTT	CASSQPGSGNSPLHF
14	TRBD1	TRBJ2-5	NA	TRBV9	TGTGCCAGCAGTGGATTTGGACAGGGGGAGACCCAGTACTTC	CASSGFGQGETQYF
16	TRBD2	TRBJ2-1	NA	TRBV23-1	TGCGCCAGCAGTCGGGAAAGCGGGGGGTCATACAATGAGCAGTTCTTC	CASSRESGGSYNEQFF
12	NA	TRBJ1-5	NA	TRBV29-1	TGCAGCGTAACCGTTGGAGGGCAGCCCCAGCATTTT	CSVTVGGQPQHF
15	TRBD1	TRBJ1-4	NA	TRBV7-8	TGTGCCAGCAGTTCTCCGGGACAGCTTAATGAAAAACTGTTTTTT	CASSSPGQLNEKLFF
14	TRBD2	TRBJ2-1	NA	TRBV7-8	TGTGCCAGCAGCCCCTGGACTAGCGGCAATGAGCAGTTCTTC	CASSPWTSGNEQFF
14	TRBD1	TRBJ1-2	NA	TRBV7-9	TGTGCCAGCAGTCCTACAGGGGGCGCGGATGGCTACACCTTC	CASSPTGGADGYTF
16	NA	TRBJ2-1	NA	TRBV11-1	TGTGCCAGCAGCTTAGCGGGGGCGGGGGCACCCAATGAGCAGTTCTTC	CASSLAGAGAPNEQFF
13	NA	TRBJ2-1	NA	TRBV12-3/TRBV12-4	TGTGCCAGCAGCACCGGGGACTACAATGAGCAGTTCTTC	CASSTGDYNEQFF
10	NA	TRBJ2-7	NA	TRBV7-9	TGTGCCAGCGGGGACATCGAGCAGTACTTC	CASGDIEQYF
14	TRBD1	TRBJ2-7	NA	TRBV5-6	TGTGCCAGCAGCACGACAGGGCCCCTCTACGAGCAGTACTTC	CASSTTGPLYEQYF
15	NA	TRBJ1-2	few	TRBV28	TGTGCCAGCAGTCCCCCCGGGGGGATTGCTCTTGGCTACACCTTC	CASSPPGGIALGYTF
14	TRBD1	TRBJ2-1	NA	TRBV30	TGTGCCTGGAAGGGGGCTCCTAACTACAATGAGCAGTTCTTC	CAWKGAPNYNEQFF
12	NA	TRBJ2-7	NA	TRBV10-3	TGTGCCATCAGTGAGGAGGGAGTCGAGCAGTACTTC	CAISEEGVEQYF
15	NA	TRBJ1-3	NA	TRBV18	TGTGCCAGCTCACAAAGCGGGGCCTCTGGAAACACCATATATTTT	CASSQSGASGNTIYF
14	NA	TRBJ1-1	NA	TRBV18	TGTGCCAGCTCACCTCGCCTCGGGGACACTGAAGCTTTCTTT	CASSPRLGDTEAFF